A selection of T cell receptor beta chains follows, all from one sample in a study of radiation and T cells in renal cell carcinoma. Method: immunoSEQ multiplex PCR; TCRdb's copy keeps in-frame clones and lacks some. The sample carries 150,000 or so clones, 88% recorded once. Sequenced here: blood, sampled from a patient whose treatment included radiotherapy and nephrectomy. These receptors all come from an older woman with renal cell carcinoma. The CDR3 runs from the conserved cysteine through the conserved F or W. Each record gives: D gene, V gene, J gene, clone size, CDR3 protein, CDR3 DNA. A D gene is named only where the DNA matches it firmly. Clone sizes are given selectively: once, few, many, or a class where the clone is expanded.

>TRBD1|TRBV4-1|TRBJ2-1|NA
CASSQEYGQGNVDEQFF
TGCGCCAGCAGCCAAGAGTATGGACAGGGAAATGTCGATGAGCAGTTCTTC
>NA|TRBV6-4|TRBJ1-1|once
CASSDSRGSKAFF
TGTGCCAGCAGTGACTCAAGGGGGAGTAAAGCTTTCTTT
>TRBD1|TRBV9|TRBJ1-3|NA
CASSDRGGNTIYF
TGTGCCAGCAGCGACAGGGGTGGAAACACCATATATTTT
>TRBD2|TRBV7-2|TRBJ2-5|NA
CASSLARRGGRETQYF
TGTGCCAGCAGCTTAGCAAGGCGGGGGGGCCGGGAGACCCAGTACTTC
>NA|TRBV13|TRBJ2-3|NA
CASSHTQGPDTQYF
TGTGCCAGCAGCCATACCCAGGGGCCGGATACGCAGTATTTT
>NA|TRBV12-5|TRBJ1-1|NA
CASGLWEGTEAFF
TGTGCTAGTGGTTTGTGGGAGGGCACTGAAGCTTTCTTT
>TRBD2|TRBV5-1|TRBJ2-3|NA
CASSLAAGRLGDTQYF
TGCGCCAGCAGCTTGGCAGCGGGGCGCCTAGGGGATACGCAGTATTTT
>NA|TRBV20-1|TRBJ2-1|few
CSARAHGEQFF
TGCAGTGCTAGAGCCCATGGTGAGCAGTTCTTC
>NA|TRBV9|TRBJ2-1|NA
CASSRRVGSYNEQFF
TGTGCCAGCAGCCGGAGGGTCGGCTCCTACAATGAGCAGTTCTTC
>TRBD2|TRBV10-3|TRBJ2-1|NA
CAISAGGNEQFF
TGTGCCATCAGTGCGGGGGGCAATGAGCAGTTCTTC
>TRBD1|TRBV5-4|TRBJ1-5|NA
CASSPNRGGGNQPQHF
TGTGCCAGCAGCCCTAACAGGGGAGGGGGCAATCAGCCCCAGCATTTT
>TRBD2|TRBV11-3|TRBJ2-1|once
CASSPGGLVVGEQFF
TGTGCCAGCAGCCCGGGGGGGCTAGTTGTCGGTGAGCAGTTCTTC
>TRBD1|TRBV5-1|TRBJ2-3|NA
CASSLVRGLATDTQYF
TGCGCCAGCAGCTTGGTCAGGGGGTTGGCTACAGATACGCAGTATTTT
>NA|TRBV6-5|TRBJ1-2|NA
CASSYSGNYGYTF
TGTGCCAGCAGTTACTCAGGGAACTATGGCTACACCTTC
>TRBD1|TRBV28|TRBJ1-1|NA
CASSLPQGPFF
TGTGCCAGCAGTTTGCCACAGGGGCCTTTCTTT
>NA|TRBV5-4|TRBJ1-1|NA
CASSQQDNTEAFF
TGTGCCAGCAGCCAACAAGATAACACTGAAGCTTTCTTT
>NA|TRBV29-1|TRBJ1-2|NA
CSVAQVYGYTF
TGCAGCGTTGCTCAGGTCTATGGCTACACCTTC
>NA|TRBV6-6|TRBJ1-4|NA
CASSNIDRNVKLFF
TGTGCCAGCAGTAACATCGACAGGAATGTGAAACTGTTTTTT
>NA|TRBV6-6|TRBJ1-1|NA
CASSPSGMNTEAFF
TGTGCCAGCAGTCCGAGCGGTATGAACACTGAAGCTTTCTTT
>TRBD1|TRBV6-5|TRBJ2-7|NA
CASSTSGTGVYEQYF
TGTGCCAGCAGTACGTCCGGGACAGGGGTTTACGAGCAGTACTTC
>NA|TRBV9|TRBJ2-3|NA
CASSVLASTDTQYF
TGTGCCAGCAGCGTTTTGGCTAGCACAGATACGCAGTATTTT
>NA|TRBV10-3|TRBJ2-7|NA
CAISALGAEQYF
TGTGCCATCAGTGCCCTCGGGGCCGAGCAGTACTTC
>NA|TRBV7-8|TRBJ2-7|NA
CASTPGTSYEQYF
TGTGCCAGCACTCCAGGGACCTCCTACGAGCAGTACTTC
>TRBD2|TRBV4-2|TRBJ2-2|NA
CASSQVTSGGAWDTGELFF
TGTGCCAGCAGCCAAGTAACTAGCGGGGGGGCTTGGGACACCGGGGAGCTGTTTTTT
>NA|TRBV5-5|TRBJ1-1|NA
CASSPGTLGPEAFF
TGTGCCAGCAGCCCCGGGACCTTGGGACCTGAAGCTTTCTTT
>NA|TRBV19|TRBJ2-4|NA
CASSIVGGRGAKNIQYF
TGTGCCAGTAGTATAGTTGGGGGTCGAGGAGCCAAAAACATTCAGTACTTC
>TRBD1|TRBV4-3|TRBJ1-2|NA
CASSHPDRDYGYTF
TGCGCCAGCAGCCACCCCGACAGGGACTATGGCTACACCTTC
>TRBD1|TRBV5-1|TRBJ1-6|NA
CASSHRDRGQSYNSPLHF
TGCGCCAGCAGCCACCGGGACAGGGGGCAGTCCTATAATTCACCCCTCCACTTT
>NA|TRBV27|TRBJ2-5|NA
CASSLWGRWETQYF
TGTGCCAGCAGTTTATGGGGGCGTTGGGAGACCCAGTACTTC
>NA|TRBV4-2|TRBJ2-5|NA
CASSQDPGGAGETQYF
TGTGCCAGCAGCCAAGATCCTGGAGGGGCCGGAGAGACCCAGTACTTC
>TRBD2|TRBV27|TRBJ2-3|NA
CASTPGLATDTQYF
TGTGCCAGCACCCCGGGACTAGCTACAGATACGCAGTATTTT
>TRBD1|TRBV11-2|TRBJ1-3|NA
CASSGWDRDNGNTIYF
TGTGCCAGCAGCGGCTGGGACAGGGATAATGGAAACACCATATATTTT
>NA|TRBV9|TRBJ2-3|NA
CASSVGEGTSRYF
NA
>TRBD1|TRBV5-1|TRBJ1-2|NA
CASGLTGNYGYTF
TGCGCCAGCGGCCTGACAGGGAACTATGGCTACACCTTC
>NA|TRBV5-8|TRBJ2-1|NA
CASSQVRDEQFF
TGTGCCAGCAGCCAGGTGAGAGATGAGCAGTTCTTC
>NA|TRBV6-5|TRBJ2-7|NA
CASSYSGGPYEQYF
TGTGCCAGCAGTTACTCGGGCGGGCCCTACGAGCAGTACTTC
>NA|TRBV15|TRBJ1-3|NA
CATSRADRNSGNTIYF
TGTGCCACCAGCAGAGCCGACAGGAACTCTGGAAACACCATATATTTT
>NA|TRBV5-8|TRBJ1-5|NA
CASSLDVGRGDQPQHF
TGTGCCAGCAGCTTGGACGTGGGGCGGGGGGATCAGCCCCAGCATTTT
>NA|TRBV28|TRBJ1-2|NA
CASSQGLFNYGYTF
TGTGCCAGCAGTCAAGGACTCTTTAACTATGGCTACACCTTC
>NA|TRBV19|TRBJ2-1|once
CASSIDFRGPEQFF
TGTGCCAGTAGTATAGATTTCAGGGGCCCCGAGCAGTTCTTC
>TRBD2|TRBV7-2|TRBJ2-1|NA
CASSPAGGIDEQFF
TGTGCCAGCAGCCCCGCGGGGGGGATTGATGAGCAGTTCTTC
>NA|TRBV27|TRBJ1-1|NA
CASTSGEGSFGRSEAFF
TGTGCCAGCACCTCCGGGGAAGGTTCGTTCGGTAGGTCTGAAGCTTTCTTT
>NA|TRBV6-6|TRBJ2-1|NA
CASSGLSPEQFF
TGTGCCAGCAGTGGCCTTAGTCCCGAGCAGTTCTTC
>NA|TRBV7-9|TRBJ2-2|NA
CASSLGSRGELFF
TGTGCCAGCAGCTTAGGCTCCCGCGGGGAGCTGTTTTTT
>NA|TRBV19|TRBJ1-1|NA
CASSMGGVMNTEAFF
TGTGCCAGTAGTATGGGGGGGGTCATGAACACTGAAGCTTTCTTT
>TRBD1|TRBV10-2|TRBJ1-6|NA
CASSDRTGATPLHF
TGCGCCAGCAGTGATAGGACAGGGGCGACACCCCTCCACTTT
>NA|TRBV25-1|TRBJ1-1|NA
CASSERQKNTEAFF
TGTGCCAGCAGTGAGAGGCAGAAAAACACTGAAGCTTTCTTT
>NA|TRBV30|TRBJ2-7|few
CAWSVSRSGVAYEQYF
TGTGCCTGGAGTGTATCGAGGTCAGGGGTCGCCTACGAGCAGTACTTC
>TRBD1|TRBV9|TRBJ1-2|NA
CASSVSADRGTYGYTF
TGTGCCAGCAGCGTAAGTGCAGACAGGGGCACCTATGGCTACACCTTC
>NA|TRBV28|TRBJ1-1|NA
CASSLSQDGSEAFF
TGTGCCAGCAGTTTAAGCCAGGACGGGTCTGAAGCTTTCTTT
>NA|TRBV19|TRBJ2-1|NA
CASSIGTWDEQFF
TGTGCCAGTAGTATCGGGACTTGGGATGAGCAGTTCTTC